This T cell receptor (beta chain) was identified during a study of control samples from healthy donors and cancer patients. Germline values: CDR1 SNHLY, CDR2 FYNNEI. Trimming removed 6 bases at V and 5 bases at J, with 10 bases between. There are 12 residues in the CDR3. Some clones are missing from TCRdb's copy, which holds only in-frame ones; the method was immunoSEQ multiplex PCR. The sample lists 150,000 to 200,000 clones; 91% were seen once. The clonotype originates from a woman aged 25 to 39 in good health. What was sequenced was blood. V usage is TRBV2 and J usage is TRBJ1-2; possible D gene TRBD1, 6 bases. The CDR3 sequence is CASRRQEYGYTF. In DNA, the CDR3 is TGTGCCAGCAGGCGACAGGAATATGGCTACACCTTC.